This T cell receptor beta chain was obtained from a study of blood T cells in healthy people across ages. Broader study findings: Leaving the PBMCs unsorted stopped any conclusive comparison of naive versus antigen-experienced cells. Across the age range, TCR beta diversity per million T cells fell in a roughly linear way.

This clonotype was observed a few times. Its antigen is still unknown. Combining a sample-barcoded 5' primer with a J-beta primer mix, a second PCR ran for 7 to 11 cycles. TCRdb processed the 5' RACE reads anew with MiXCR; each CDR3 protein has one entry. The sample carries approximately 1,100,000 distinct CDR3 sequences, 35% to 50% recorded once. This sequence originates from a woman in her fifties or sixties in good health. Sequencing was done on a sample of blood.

The CDR3: CAIRNEGRGGNQPQHF. CDR3 DNA: TGTGCCATCAGGAACGAGGGGAGGGGTGGCAATCAGCCCCAGCATTTT. The chain couples TRBV10-3 to TRBJ1-5; tentatively, D is TRBD1 (5 bases). This CDR3 contains 16 residues. Germline CDR1 and CDR2: ENHRY and SYGVKD. The V end was cut by 6 bases, the J end by 2 bases, with 17 bases between.